A single sample gave rise to the 7 T cell receptor beta chains below, sequenced in a study of post-analysis software for immune sequencing data. These receptors' targets are unknown. Notes on the study in general: Higher frequency in patients than in controls was seen for a handful of TRBV segments, with TRBV5-6, TRBV5-1 and TRBV20-1 among them.

Included in the TCR beta cDNA libraries were unique molecular identifiers. TCRdb passed the PCR reads through MiXCR, listing each CDR3 protein once. This table holds roughly 870,000 distinct CDR3 sequences, roughly 50% found once. Input material: blood. These receptors were collected from a girl between 5 and 17 years old with multiple sclerosis.

The J gene is TRBJ2-7, the V gene TRBV7-9, with 10 bases fitting TRBD2. J lost 0 bases, V lost 0 bases, and 5 bases had no gene match. The CDR3 length is 17 residues. The germline V gene has CDR1 SEHNR and CDR2 FQNEAQ (reference sequence). The CDR3 here is CASSLAGSGRSSYEQYF. The CDR3 coding sequence is TGTGCCAGCAGCTTAGCGGGTAGCGGGAGGAGCTCCTACGAGCAGTACTTC. The full variable domain, rest sourced from reference TRBV7-9 and TRBJ2-7, is DTGVSQNPRHKITKRGQNVTFRCDPISEHNRLYWYRQTLGQGPEFLTYFQNEAQLEKSRLLSDRFSAERPKGSFSTLEIQRTEQGDSAMYLCASSLAGSGRSSYEQYFGPGTRLTVT.

This clonotype was counted only a few times. The chain employs TRBV7-2 and TRBJ2-1, with D tentatively TRBD1 or TRBD2 (5 bases each). Trimming shortened V by 1 base and J by 15 bases, and 16 bases separated the two germline ends. The CDR3 has 13 amino acids. Germline CDR1 reads SGHTA; CDR2 reads FQGNSA. The CDR3 nucleotides read TGTGCCAGCAGCTTAGTTGGGACGGCTCAGGGGTTCTTC. As protein: CASSLVGTAQGFF.

V is TRBV7-6 and J is TRBJ2-5; 7 bases are a match to TRBD1. This CDR3 has 15 residues. J gave up 5 bases and V 4 bases, and 10 bases lay outside the gene matches. Germline V gene lookup returns CDR1 SGHVS and CDR2 FNYEAQ. In nucleotides, the CDR3 is TGTGCCAGCAGCTCCCTAGACAGGGTTGGGGAGACCCAGTACTTC. Protein sequence: CASSSLDRVGETQYF.

This sequence joins TRBV12-3 or TRBV12-4 and TRBJ2-3, with 7 bases aligning to TRBD2. The CDR3 covers 15 residues. V dropped 6 bases and J dropped 1; count of bases not matched to a gene: 7. CDR3 amino acids: CASSREGRRTDTQYF. The CDR3 DNA is TGTGCCAGCAGCAGGGAGGGGCGCCGCACAGATACGCAGTATTTT.

This clonotype was seen at least ten times. V gene TRBV27 combines with J gene TRBJ2-7, with D possibly TRBD2 on 5 matching bases. Germline-derived CDR1 and CDR2 are MNHEY and SMNVEV (reference sequence). Trimming left V 3 bases short and J 6 bases short, with 9 bases between. The CDR3 spans 12 residues. CDR3 sequence: CASSFHRGEQYF. CDR3 DNA sequence: TGTGCCAGCAGTTTTCACCGGGGCGAGCAGTACTTC.

Here the CDR3 reads CSARDHGQSNEKLFF. In DNA form, the CDR3 reads TGCAGTGCTAGAGATCACGGACAGTCTAATGAAAAACTGTTTTTT. The chain is built from TRBV20-1 and TRBJ1-4, with D possibly TRBD1 on 6 matching bases. Per the germline V gene, CDR1 is DFQATT and CDR2 is SNEGSKA (reference sequence). The length of the CDR3 is 15 residues. Deletions cut 0 bases from V and 3 bases from J, with 11 bases between.

The gene calls are TRBV29-1 and TRBJ2-7, with D possibly matching TRBD2 (6 bases). V was shortened by 3 bases and J by 3 bases, with 12 bases between the two germline ends. In germline, CDR1 is SQVTM, CDR2 ANQGSEA. The CDR3 covers 13 residues. The CDR3 loop reads CSVEGGTLYEQYF. The CDR3 coding sequence is TGCAGCGTTGAGGGGGGAACCCTCTACGAGCAGTACTTC.